The 25 T cell receptor beta chains reported below all come from one sample, sequenced in a study of blood T cells in healthy people across ages. It was with a sample-barcoded 5' primer and a J-beta primer mix that a second PCR of roughly 7 to 11 cycles was run. TCRdb redid the calling of the 5' RACE reads with MiXCR, one entry per CDR3 protein. The sample has approximately 800,000 distinct CDR3 sequences; 55% to 65% are singletons. Source material: blood. The source is a man between 25 and 39 years old in good health.

The rearrangement joins TRBV7-2 to TRBJ1-1; 8 bases align to TRBD1. The germline V gene has CDR1 SGHTA and CDR2 FQGNSA. The CDR3 length is 15 residues. V lost 3 bases to trimming and J lost 0 bases; unmatched junction nucleotides: 3. CDR3 bases: TGTGCCAGCAGCTTCGGGACAGGCATGAACACTGAAGCTTTCTTT. Translated, it gives CASSFGTGMNTEAFF.

This clonotype was picked up a small number of times. This chain connects TRBV20-1 to TRBJ2-7; D remains unclear. Germline lookup yields CDR1 DFQATT and CDR2 SNEGSKA (reference sequence). The CDR3 runs 12 residues. Trimming shortened V by 0 bases and J by 5 bases, and 8 bases separated the two germline ends. The CDR3 protein is CSARDLRDEQYF. CDR3 nucleotide sequence: TGCAGTGCTAGAGATCTACGGGACGAGCAGTACTTC.

This clonotype was counted between two and nine times. The gene calls are TRBV5-1 and TRBJ2-1; 12 bases are a match to TRBD2. The germline gives CDR1 SGHRS, CDR2 YFSETQ. V gave up 7 bases and J gave up 8 bases; unmatched junction bases: 7. The CDR3 has 14 residues. The chain's CDR3 is CASALAGGIDEQFF. In nucleotides, the CDR3 is TGCGCCAGCGCTCTAGCGGGGGGGATTGATGAGCAGTTCTTC.

This clonotype occurred many times. V gene TRBV5-1 combines with J gene TRBJ2-4; 10 bases fit TRBD1. Trimming took 4 bases from V and 7 from J; bases not matched to a gene: 11. The CDR3 loop spans 16 amino acids. The germline V gene has CDR1 SGHRS and CDR2 YFSETQ. The CDR3 protein is CASSPTSGQGENIQYF. The CDR3 DNA sequence: TGCGCCAGCAGCCCTACGTCAGGACAGGGGGAGAACATTCAGTACTTC.

CDR3 nucleotides: TGTGCCAGCCAACGCGGAGGTTTCAATGAGCAGTTCTTC. This codes for CASQRGGFNEQFF. This chain joins TRBV28 and TRBJ2-1, with D maybe TRBD2 (5 bases). This CDR3 comprises 13 residues. Germline loops: CDR1 MDHEN, CDR2 SYDVKM. Trimming removed 8 bases at V and 6 bases at J, with 14 bases between. Full variable domain (outside the CDR3, taken from reference TRBV28 and TRBJ2-1): DVKVTQSSRYLVKRTGEKVFLECVQDMDHENMFWYRQDPGLGLRLIYFSYDVKMKEKGDIPEGYSVSREKKERFSLILESASTNQTSMYLCASQRGGFNEQFFGPGTRLTVL.

V is TRBV25-1 and J is TRBJ2-7; D perhaps matches TRBD1 (5 bases). The CDR3 contains 13 residues. Per germline, CDR1 MGHDK and CDR2 SYGVNS. Trimming took 3 bases from V and 2 from J, leaving 8 bases between them. The CDR3 spells CASSEAGTYEQYF. CDR3 nucleotides: TGTGCCAGCAGTGAGGCAGGGACCTACGAGCAGTACTTC.

The chain has TRBV27 and TRBJ2-6; D unclear. Germline values: CDR1 MNHEY, CDR2 SMNVEV (reference sequence). This CDR3 has 19 amino acids. Trimming pared 0 bases from V and 0 bases from J, leaving 15 bases between. CDR3 nucleotides: TGTGCCAGCAGTTTATCAATCTTTGGGTGGAGCTCTGGGGCCAACGTCCTGACTTTC. This codes for CASSLSIFGWSSGANVLTF.

The rearrangement links TRBV25-1 to TRBJ1-1; D is possibly TRBD1 (6 bases). Per germline, CDR1 MGHDK and CDR2 SYGVNS. This CDR3 has 15 amino acids. The ends were cut back, 8 bases at V and 0 bases at J, with 16 bases in the middle. In DNA, the CDR3 is TGTGCCAGCGGGGAAGGGGCAGGGGTGAACACTGAAGCTTTCTTT. Translation gives CASGEGAGVNTEAFF.

The CDR3 DNA follows: TGTGCCAGCCGTTTCGGGACTAGCGGCTACAATGAGCAGTTCTTC. Translating it yields CASRFGTSGYNEQFF. V gene TRBV6-5 combines with J gene TRBJ2-1; 11 nucleotides match TRBD2. This CDR3 has 15 amino acids. V was pared by 8 bases and J by 3 bases, with 6 bases of the junction left unmatched. CDR1 MNHEY and CDR2 SVGAGI come from the germline V gene.

In its sample, this clonotype was seen many times. V gene TRBV20-1 combines with J gene TRBJ2-1, with unresolved D. Germline lookup yields CDR1 DFQATT and CDR2 SNEGSKA (reference sequence). The CDR3 extends over 15 amino acids. The V and J ends lost 0 bases and 2 bases respectively, with 11 bases between them. The CDR3 nucleotides are TGCAGTGCTAGAGACAAACAACAGCCCTACAATGAGCAGTTCTTC. This encodes CSARDKQQPYNEQFF.

J is TRBJ1-2 and V is TRBV5-1, with D possibly matching TRBD1 (5 bases). V was trimmed by 0 bases and J by 2 bases, leaving 11 bases between them. This CDR3 contains 15 residues. Germline V gene sequence: CDR1 SGHRS, CDR2 YFSETQ. The CDR3 is CASSLGGLNNYGYTF. The CDR3 nucleotides are TGCGCCAGCAGCTTGGGGGGACTGAACAACTATGGCTACACCTTC.

V usage is TRBV12-3 or TRBV12-4 and J usage is TRBJ2-5, with D possibly TRBD2 on 6 matching bases. V was shortened by 7 bases and J by 0 bases, with 18 bases between the two germline ends. This CDR3 spans 16 amino acids. In nucleotides, the CDR3 is TGTGCCAGCACCTTAGGAGGGGCCACGTACCAAGAGACCCAGTACTTC. Translating it yields CASTLGGATYQETQYF.

The V and J genes are TRBV5-4 and TRBJ2-1; a weak D match, TRBD2 (5 bases). Germline CDR1 reads SGHNT; CDR2 reads YYREEE (reference sequence). Trimming removed 4 bases from V and 3 bases from J, with 14 bases in between. The CDR3 covers 15 residues. Here the CDR3 DNA reads TGTGCCAGCAGCCAAGGGCTAGCAAACTACAATGAGCAGTTCTTC. It codes for CASSQGLANYNEQFF.

CDR3 in amino acids: CSARDYRGAYSNQPQHF. The DNA of the CDR3 is TGCAGTGCTAGAGATTACAGGGGGGCCTATAGCAATCAGCCCCAGCATTTT. The chain employs TRBV20-1 and TRBJ1-5; 8 bases agree with TRBD1. The CDR3 runs 17 residues. V was clipped by 0 bases and J by 0 bases; unmatched bases: 7. From germline, CDR1 is DFQATT and CDR2 SNEGSKA (reference sequence).

This chain connects TRBV6-2 or TRBV6-3 to TRBJ2-7, with 11 bases that match TRBD2. CDR1 MNHEY and CDR2 SVGEGT come from the germline V gene. V lost 2 bases to trimming and J lost 10 bases; unmatched junction nucleotides: 16. This CDR3 spans 17 amino acids. The CDR3 reads CASSYNRGPELAGVQYF. CDR3 DNA sequence: TGTGCCAGCAGTTACAACAGGGGGCCGGAACTAGCGGGGGTCCAGTACTTC.

This chain uses TRBV10-3 with TRBJ2-7; D is possibly TRBD2 (7 bases). The CDR3 runs to 15 residues. V was shortened by 2 bases and J by 2 bases, with 13 bases between the two germline ends. Germline lookup yields CDR1 ENHRY and CDR2 SYGVKD. Here the CDR3 DNA reads TGTGCCATCAGTGAGGCGGGGGCCTTAACCTACGAGCAGTACTTC. Its protein is CAISEAGALTYEQYF.

This clonotype was counted once. As DNA, the CDR3 is TGTGCCAGCAGTTACGCAACTAGCGGAGCCAAAAACATTCAGTACTTC. It translates to CASSYATSGAKNIQYF. The chain is built from TRBV6-6 and TRBJ2-4, with 8 bases aligning to TRBD2. J gave up 0 bases and V 2 bases, and 3 bases lay outside the gene matches. The germline gives CDR1 MNHNY, CDR2 SVGAGI (reference sequence). The CDR3 is 16 residues long.

This clonotype has only a few counts. The chain carries TRBV10-3 and TRBJ2-7; D is uncertain. This CDR3 has 12 amino acids. Germline V gene data show CDR1 as ENHRY and CDR2 as SYGVKD. V shed 4 bases and J shed 3 bases, with 7 bases lying between them. The CDR3 loop is CAISAQFYEQYF. The CDR3 DNA is TGTGCCATCAGTGCACAGTTCTACGAGCAGTACTTC.

The CDR3 coding sequence is TGTGCCATCGGGACAGGGGGTGGCTACACCTTC. Residues: CAIGTGGGYTF. This chain uses TRBV10-3 with TRBJ1-2; 11 bases agree with TRBD1. V was pared by 8 bases and J by 7 bases, with 0 bases of the junction left unmatched. The CDR3 has 11 residues. CDR1 ENHRY and CDR2 SYGVKD come from the germline V gene.

This clonotype was recorded a few times. This chain uses TRBV4-2 with TRBJ1-2; D is possibly TRBD1 (5 bases). Trimming left V 0 bases short and J 4 bases short, with 9 bases between. The CDR3 sequence is 14 residues long. Germline CDR1 LGHNA, CDR2 YNFKEQ. In DNA form, the CDR3 reads TGTGCCAGCAGCCAAGATGGGGGACGCTATGGCTACACCTTC. Protein sequence: CASSQDGGRYGYTF.

The chain employs TRBV5-1 and TRBJ1-2; 7 bases match TRBD1. The germline V gene has CDR1 SGHRS and CDR2 YFSETQ. The V segment lost 0 bases and the J segment 6 bases; nucleotides outside the gene matches: 14. CDR3 size: 17 residues. The CDR3 protein is CASSLVIGQEPRDGYTF. CDR3 nucleotides: TGCGCCAGCAGCTTGGTCATAGGACAGGAGCCCCGCGATGGCTACACCTTC.

This clonotype occurred a few times. The chain joins TRBV6-2 or TRBV6-3 to TRBJ2-1, with 10 bases identical to TRBD1. Per germline, CDR1 MNHEY and CDR2 SVGEGT. Trimming took 5 bases from V and 6 from J; bases not matched to a gene: 7. This CDR3 has 15 amino acids. The CDR3 spells CASSRDRGGSNEQFF. Here the CDR3 DNA reads TGTGCCAGCAGTCGGGACAGGGGAGGTAGCAATGAGCAGTTCTTC.

V is TRBV6-1 and J is TRBJ2-7; D unresolved. This CDR3 is 15 amino acids long. The germline gives CDR1 MNHNS, CDR2 SASEGT. V lost 4 bases and J lost 0, with 13 bases in between. Here the CDR3 reads CASSGVAAFSYEQYF. The DNA of the CDR3 is TGTGCCAGCAGTGGTGTGGCGGCGTTCTCCTACGAGCAGTACTTC.

This chain uses TRBV5-6 with TRBJ2-7, with D hard to call. From germline, CDR1 is SGHDT and CDR2 YYEEEE. The CDR3 extends over 13 amino acids. Trimming took off 3 bases at V and 3 bases at J, with 10 bases between the two ends. The CDR3 protein is CASSSGLGYEQYF. The CDR3 bases are TGTGCCAGCAGCTCGGGTCTTGGCTACGAGCAGTACTTC.

The chain is built from TRBV5-1 and TRBJ1-5, with D possibly matching TRBD1 (5 bases). The CDR3 is 14 residues long. Germline values: CDR1 SGHRS, CDR2 YFSETQ. V dropped 4 bases and J dropped 9 bases, with 17 bases sitting between them. The CDR3 here is CASSRGQGQGPQHF. In DNA form, the CDR3 reads TGCGCCAGCAGCAGGGGCCAGGGCCAAGGGCCCCAGCATTTT.